This T cell receptor (beta chain) was sequenced for a study of cytomegalovirus exposure and HLA in healthy donors. The PCR contained 60 Vbeta and 13 Jbeta primers. The method was immunoSEQ multiplex PCR; TCRdb's version includes in-frame clones alone and lacks a portion of them. Among nearly 200,000 clones, roughly three quarters were seen once, and the ten largest hold roughly 0.4%. This clone was seen a handful of times. This sequence originates from a male donor in good health and CMV-seropositive. Material for sequencing was PBMCs.

The CDR3 region is CASSLKSGQGGTEAFF. CDR3 coding DNA: TGCGCCAGCAGCTTGAAATCGGGACAGGGAGGAACTGAAGCTTTCTTT. J is TRBJ1-1 and V is TRBV5-1, with 9 bases matching TRBD1. This CDR3 has 16 amino acids. Losses at the gene ends were 1 base for V and 5 bases for J; bases not matched to a gene: 9. In germline, CDR1 is SGHRS, CDR2 YFSETQ.